This TCR beta chain originates from a study of T cell changes during pregnancy in multiple sclerosis. There are 16 residues in the CDR3. Germline V gene lookup returns CDR1 SGHTA and CDR2 FQGNSA. Trimming pared 1 base from V and 5 bases from J, leaving 17 bases between. The method was immunoSEQ multiplex PCR; TCRdb's version includes in-frame clones alone and lacks a portion of them. The sample carries fewer than 60,000 clones, 80% to 95% recorded once. The TCR sequence derives from a female donor with multiple sclerosis, enrolled in a pregnancy study. This chain joins TRBV7-2 and TRBJ2-5; TRBD2 might be the D (5 bases). Sequenced material: CD4+ T cells from peripheral blood mononuclear cells, taken after pregnancy. The CDR3 sequence: CASSLGVAGIGETQYF. The DNA for the CDR3 is TGTGCCAGCAGCTTAGGGGTTGCCGGGATCGGGGAGACCCAGTACTTC.